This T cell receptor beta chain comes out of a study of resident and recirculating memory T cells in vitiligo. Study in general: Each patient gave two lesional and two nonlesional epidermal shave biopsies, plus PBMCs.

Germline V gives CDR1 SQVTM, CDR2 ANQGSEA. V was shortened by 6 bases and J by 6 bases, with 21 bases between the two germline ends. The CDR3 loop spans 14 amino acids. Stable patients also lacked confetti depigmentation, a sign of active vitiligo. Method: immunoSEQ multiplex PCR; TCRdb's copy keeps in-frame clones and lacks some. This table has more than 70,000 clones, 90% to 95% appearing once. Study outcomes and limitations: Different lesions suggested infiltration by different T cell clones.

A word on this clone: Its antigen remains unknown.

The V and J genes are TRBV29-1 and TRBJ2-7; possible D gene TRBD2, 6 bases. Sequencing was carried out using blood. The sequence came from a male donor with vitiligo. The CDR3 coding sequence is TGCAGCGTCTACCTTAGCGGTTTGTCTTCCGAGCAGTACTTC. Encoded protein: CSVYLSGLSSEQYF.